This T cell receptor (beta chain) is drawn from a study of cytomegalovirus exposure and HLA in healthy donors. The PCR was carried out with 60 Vbeta primers and 13 Jbeta primers. Here immunoSEQ multiplex PCR was the method, and the copy in TCRdb shows in-frame clones only, minus some. Here the sample spans roughly 100,000 clones, approximately 72% being singletons. The CDR3 extends over 16 amino acids. With respect to this clone: Its target is not known.

Study-wide points: Productive status was seen about 90% or about 30% of the time for most TCR beta V segments in an earlier analysis.

The sequence was obtained from a middle-aged man in good health and CMV-seropositive. The chain joins TRBV21-1 to TRBJ2-3; the DNA was not used to check the table's D call, TRBD2. TRBV21-1 is flagged as a pseudogene. The sample taken for sequencing was PBMCs. CDR3 sequence: CASTNREGRVTDTQYF. The CDR3 DNA reads TGTGCCAGCACCAACCGCGAGGGAAGGGTCACAGATACGCAGTATTTT.